These 5 T cell receptor beta chains originate from one sample sequenced in a study of cytomegalovirus exposure and HLA in healthy donors. Vbeta (60) and Jbeta (13) primers were used in the PCR. Clones were sequenced by immunoSEQ multiplex PCR, and TCRdb holds only the in-frame ones, with some missing. The table includes under 250,000 clones, roughly 80% detected once. The source material was PBMCs. The receptors come from a male donor in good health and CMV-seronegative.

In its sample, this clone was seen once. The V and J genes are TRBV10-2 and TRBJ2-3, with 14 nucleotides matching TRBD2. The J segment lost 6 bases and the V segment lost 1 base, leaving 3 bases of the junction unmatched. Germline V gene sequence: CDR1 WSHSY, CDR2 SAAADI. The CDR3 runs 16 residues. The CDR3 DNA reads as TGCGCCAGCAGTGAGTACCGACTAGCGGGAGGGGATACGCAGTATTTT. Its protein product is CASSEYRLAGGDTQYF.

The chain recombines TRBV9 with TRBJ1-2; D possibly corresponds to TRBD1 (5 bases). CDR3 length: 15 amino acids. The germline CDR1 and CDR2 sequences are SGDLS and YYNGEE. The germline V and J ends were trimmed by 3 bases and 1 base, with 13 bases remaining between them. Written as DNA, the CDR3 is TGTGCCAGCAGCGCGGACCCCAGGGTTAACTATGGCTACACCTTC. It is translated as CASSADPRVNYGYTF.

The genes are TRBV9 and TRBJ2-1, with a weak D call TRBD1 (6 bases). Germline V CDR1 and CDR2: SGDLS, YYNGEE. This CDR3 region has 16 residues. Trimming cost V 4 bases and J 4 bases, with 18 bases left between them. DNA of the CDR3: TGTGCCAGCAGCAAAGATCTAGCCAGGGGATACAATGAGCAGTTCTTC. Translated, it gives CASSKDLARGYNEQFF.

The chain carries TRBV5-1 and TRBJ2-5; 11 bases match TRBD2. The DNA end lines up better with TRBJ2-7; the J call may be wrong. Per germline, CDR1 SGHRS and CDR2 YFSETQ. There are 15 residues in the CDR3. Here the CDR3 DNA reads TGCGCCAGCAGCTCACTAGCGGGAGCAACCTACGAGCAGTACTTC. It encodes CASSSLAGATYEQYF.

The J gene is TRBJ2-7, the V gene TRBV27; no clear D gene. The germline V gene has CDR1 MNHEY and CDR2 SMNVEV (reference sequence). V was trimmed by 5 bases and J by 1 base, leaving 12 bases between them. The CDR3 has 14 amino acids. CDR3 protein: CASSPQLRSYEQYF. Here the CDR3 DNA reads TGTGCCAGCAGTCCCCAACTACGTTCCTACGAGCAGTACTTC.